This T cell receptor (beta chain) originates from a study of cytomegalovirus exposure and HLA in healthy donors (dated by TCRdb to the late 2010s). About the study as a whole: The 670 or so repertoires of the first cohort and the roughly 120 validation repertoires were produced on the same platform, according to a later analysis. To predict cytomegalovirus infection status, the study brought together high-throughput TCR immunosequencing, statistical association of individual TCRs with disease status, and machine learning. A separate validation cohort of 100 to 150 different subjects was used in addition to the 666-subject first cohort. The study was designed to test whether signatures of past pathogen exposure could be identified by cataloging public T cell receptors. Overall study results and their limits: A few of the identified cytomegalovirus-associated TCR beta chains were confirmed in vitro to be specific for cytomegalovirus antigens. The authors suggested that the approach could potentially be extended to other disease states and immunological phenotypes. Cytomegalovirus status was reported to be diagnosed by the classifier with high specificity and sensitivity in both the original and validation cohorts. In the study, some 180 TCR beta chains were listed as associated with cytomegalovirus. Across donors, most TCR sequences were observed very rarely, whereas some public TCRs were present in many individuals. Of the cluster scores, roughly 93% were above 0 in a later analysis, which found that TCRs clustered in the first cohort also tended to co-occur in the approximately 120 validation repertoires. A later analysis had no HLA typing for the validation cohort, so co-occurrence there was scored across all 110 or so repertoires.

Separate from the roughly 700-subject first cohort, the validation cohort of about 120 subjects was the group to which the donors belonged. CDR1 and CDR2 (LGHNA, YSLEER) derive from the germline V gene. Trimmed from V: 1 base; trimmed from J: 7 bases; junction bases lacking a gene match: 6. The CDR3 goes from the cysteine to the phenylalanine over 15 residues. Of the read, only the CDR3 DNA is kept; its 45 bases are in frame from base 1. Regarding this clone: Its recognized antigen is unknown. Within one base of it there is no much larger clone, and no base qualities were kept.

The library was prepared using the immunoSEQ multiplex PCR assay. In the source study's methods: To diagnose cytomegalovirus status from the catalog of TCR beta chain sequences, a statistical classification framework was built. TCRdb carries this immuneACCESS record with in-frame sequences only. Its versions omit some clonotypes, under half of them owing to an unresolved V gene in the studies checked, with the rest unexplained. V, J and clone size are those of that table, while D and trimming were read from the DNA. The sample table shows 90,000 to 110,000 clones, and almost 90% are seen once. The biggest ten clones account for around 2.1% of the sample.

The sequence was obtained from a woman younger than 35 in good health and CMV-seronegative. The rearranged segments are TRBV4-3 and TRBJ2-2; 7 bases in the middle match TRBD2. Sequenced material: PBMCs. The sequence in DNA is TGCGCCAGCAGCCAAGTGGGGAGGGGTGTCGGGGAGCTGTTTTTT. Its protein reads: CASSQVGRGVGELFF.